Detailed here is one TCR beta chain. This entry is derived from a study of CD8 T cells in Susac syndrome. Reverse transcription of about 0.45 to 1 ug RNA was performed with random hexamers. TCRdb independently ran MiXCR on the immunoSEQ multiplex PCR reads; one entry per CDR3 protein. The top ten hold approximately 0.12% of the sample, which has about 170,000 distinct CDR3 sequences, more than 95% seen once. Diagnostic criteria defined recently for definite or probable disease were met by the Susac syndrome patients. This CDR3 contains 15 residues. V dropped 4 bases and J dropped 4; count of bases not matched to a gene: 6. Germline lookup yields CDR1 LGHNA and CDR2 YSLEER.

This clonotype was sampled from a human donor with Susac syndrome. The specimen was CD4+ T cells from PBMCs. This sequence joins TRBV4-3 and TRBJ2-2, with TRBD2 matching over 7 bases. In nucleotides, the CDR3 is TGCGCCAGCAGCCGCGGACTAGGGACCACCGGGGAGCTGTTTTTT. Amino acids: CASSRGLGTTGELFF.